What follows is one T cell receptor beta chain and its context. Its antigen is unidentified. Each Susac syndrome patient had definite or probable disease by recently defined criteria. The data stem from a study of CD8 T cells in Susac syndrome. V lost 7 bases and J lost 3, with 9 bases in between. The CDR3 totals 12 residues. Germline loops: CDR1 MDHEN, CDR2 SYDVKM. With random hexamers, 0.5 to 1 ug RNA was reverse transcribed. An immunoSEQ multiplex PCR amplified TCR beta CDR3 over 54 Vbeta and 13 Jbeta. Each CDR3 protein gets one entry after TCRdb re-called the immunoSEQ multiplex PCR reads with MiXCR. The sample shows over 120,000 distinct CDR3 sequences, just under 95% of them seen only once. Whole-study results and caveats: Where Susac syndrome CD4+ T cell repertoires were concerned, no clonal expansion was evident. Acknowledgment was made by the study that its TCR sequencing and HLA analysis involved a relatively small number of individuals.

The chain joins TRBV28 to TRBJ1-2; a weak D match, TRBD1 (5 bases). Source material: CD4+ T cells from PBMCs. This sequence originates from a human donor with Susac syndrome. The CDR3 coding sequence is TGTGCCAGCAACGAAGGGGACTATGGCTACACCTTC. Translated, it gives CASNEGDYGYTF.